The clone carrying this T cell receptor (beta chain) was observed many times. The investigators amplified TCR beta CDR3 regions from RNA transcripts. The TCR CDR3 first-round RT-PCR relied on the HTBI primer set. TCRdb reprocessed the multiplex PCR reads with MiXCR, giving one entry per CDR3 protein. The top ten clones hold around 16% of a sample with 350,000 or so distinct CDR3 sequences, around 18% of them seen once. This sample is drawn from a study of T cells in Graves' hyperthyroidism and ophthalmopathy. CDR1 is PRHDT and CDR2 is FYEKMQ in the germline V gene (reference sequence). The CDR3 contains 16 residues. The V segment lost 5 bases and the J segment 4 bases; nucleotides outside the gene matches: 13.

The receptor was derived from a woman aged 40 to 50 with Graves' ophthalmopathy. The sequencing sample was made of blood. The chain couples TRBV13 to TRBJ2-7; 8 bases are a match to TRBD2. The DNA for the CDR3 is TGTGCCAGCAGCCAGCGGACTAGCCCACTGCCTTACGAGCAGTACTTC. This encodes CASSQRTSPLPYEQYF.